Detailed here is one T cell receptor beta chain. The data derive from a study of beta chain features in type 1 diabetes. The sequenced template was cDNA made from the entire isolated RNA. Clones were read by immunoSEQ multiplex PCR, and TCRdb kept only the in-frame ones, dropping some. The sample has a few hundred thousand clones; 25% to 30% are singletons. After removal of 0 bases from V and 5 bases from J, the junction contained 8 bases not matched to a gene. The CDR3 is made up of 16 amino acids. Germline CDR1 is SGHKS and CDR2 is YYEKEE (reference sequence). Source material: central memory CD4+ T cells from blood. The receptor's source is a man aged 25-40 years in good health. J is TRBJ2-1 and V is TRBV5-5; 7 bases are a match to TRBD1. The CDR3 nucleotides are TGTGCCAGCAGCTTGGGACAGGGCCTGTGGGACAATGAGCAGTTCTTC. It specifies CASSLGQGLWDNEQFF.